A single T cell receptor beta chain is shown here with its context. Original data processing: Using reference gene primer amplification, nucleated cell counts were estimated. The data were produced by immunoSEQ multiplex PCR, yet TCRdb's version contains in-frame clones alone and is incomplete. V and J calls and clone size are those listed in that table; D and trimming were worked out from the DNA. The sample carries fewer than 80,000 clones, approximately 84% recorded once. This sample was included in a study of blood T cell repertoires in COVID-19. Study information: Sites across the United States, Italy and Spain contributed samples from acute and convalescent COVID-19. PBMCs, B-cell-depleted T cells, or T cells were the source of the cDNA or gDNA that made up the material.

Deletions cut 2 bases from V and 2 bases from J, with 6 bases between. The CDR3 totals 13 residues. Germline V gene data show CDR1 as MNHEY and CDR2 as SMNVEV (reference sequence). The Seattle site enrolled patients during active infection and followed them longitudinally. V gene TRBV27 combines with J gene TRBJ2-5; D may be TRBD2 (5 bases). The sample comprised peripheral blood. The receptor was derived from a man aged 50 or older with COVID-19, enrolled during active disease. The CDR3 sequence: CASSLREQETQYF. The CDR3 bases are TGTGCCAGCAGTTTAAGGGAGCAAGAGACCCAGTACTTC.